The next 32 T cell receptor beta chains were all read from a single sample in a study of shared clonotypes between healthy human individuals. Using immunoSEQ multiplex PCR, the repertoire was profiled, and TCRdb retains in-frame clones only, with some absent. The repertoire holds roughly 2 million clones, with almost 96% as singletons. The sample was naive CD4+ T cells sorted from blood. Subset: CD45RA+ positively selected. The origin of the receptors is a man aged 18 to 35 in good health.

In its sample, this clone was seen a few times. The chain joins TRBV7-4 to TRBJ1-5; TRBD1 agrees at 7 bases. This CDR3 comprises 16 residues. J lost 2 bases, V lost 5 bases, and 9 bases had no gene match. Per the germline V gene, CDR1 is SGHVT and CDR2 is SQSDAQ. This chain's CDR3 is CASSLSGQKGNQPQHF. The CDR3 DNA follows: TGTGCCAGCAGCCTTTCGGGACAGAAAGGCAATCAGCCCCAGCATTTT.

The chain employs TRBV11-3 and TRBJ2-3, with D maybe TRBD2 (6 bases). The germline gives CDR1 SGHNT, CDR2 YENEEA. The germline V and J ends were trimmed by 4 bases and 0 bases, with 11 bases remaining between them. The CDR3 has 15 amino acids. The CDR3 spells CASSSGGKSTDTQYF. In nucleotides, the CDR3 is TGTGCCAGCAGCTCCGGGGGAAAAAGCACAGATACGCAGTATTTT.

As DNA, the CDR3 is TGTGCCAGCAGTTACTCGGGACATACCTACGAGCAGTACTTC. This codes for CASSYSGHTYEQYF. The V and J genes are TRBV6-5 and TRBJ2-7; weak D call: TRBD1 (6 bases). Trimming took off 0 bases at V and 2 bases at J, with 8 bases between the two ends. The CDR3 totals 14 residues. In germline, CDR1 is MNHEY, CDR2 SVGAGI.

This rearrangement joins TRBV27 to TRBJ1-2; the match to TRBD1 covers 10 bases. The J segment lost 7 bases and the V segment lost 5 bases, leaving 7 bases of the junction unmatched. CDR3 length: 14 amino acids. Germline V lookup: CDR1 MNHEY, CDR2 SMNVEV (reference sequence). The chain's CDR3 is CASSKPDRGGGYTF. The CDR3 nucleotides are TGTGCCAGCAGTAAACCGGACAGGGGGGGTGGCTACACCTTC.

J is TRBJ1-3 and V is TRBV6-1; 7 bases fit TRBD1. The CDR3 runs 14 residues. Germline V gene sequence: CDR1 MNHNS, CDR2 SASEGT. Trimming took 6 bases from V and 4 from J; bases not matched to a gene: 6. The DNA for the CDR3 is TGTGCCAGCAGACCTCAGGGGGGGGGAAACACCATATATTTT. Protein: CASRPQGGGNTIYF.

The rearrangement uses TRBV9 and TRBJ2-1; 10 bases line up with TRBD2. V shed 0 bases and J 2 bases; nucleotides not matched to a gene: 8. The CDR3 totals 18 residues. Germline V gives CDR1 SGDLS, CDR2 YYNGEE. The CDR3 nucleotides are TGTGCCAGCAGCGTAGAAGGTAGCGGGGGGCATCCCTACAATGAGCAGTTCTTC. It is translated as CASSVEGSGGHPYNEQFF.

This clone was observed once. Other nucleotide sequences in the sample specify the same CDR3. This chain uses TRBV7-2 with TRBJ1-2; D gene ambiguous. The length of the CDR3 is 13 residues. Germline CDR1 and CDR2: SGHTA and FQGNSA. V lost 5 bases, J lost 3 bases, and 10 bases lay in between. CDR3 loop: CASSPGRDYGYTF. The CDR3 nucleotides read TGTGCCAGCAGCCCCGGGAGGGACTATGGCTACACCTTC.

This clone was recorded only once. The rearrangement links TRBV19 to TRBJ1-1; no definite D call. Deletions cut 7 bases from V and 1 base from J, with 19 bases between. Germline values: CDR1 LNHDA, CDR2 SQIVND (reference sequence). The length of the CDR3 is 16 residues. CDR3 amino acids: CASTPSRMSPNTEAFF. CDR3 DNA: TGTGCCAGTACCCCCAGCCGGATGAGCCCGAACACTGAAGCTTTCTTT.

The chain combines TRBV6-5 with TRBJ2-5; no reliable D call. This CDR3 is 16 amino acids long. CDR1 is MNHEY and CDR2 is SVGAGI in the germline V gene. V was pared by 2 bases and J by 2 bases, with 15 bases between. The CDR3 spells CASSYGSGPTQETQYF. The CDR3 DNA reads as TGTGCCAGCAGTTACGGTTCAGGTCCAACTCAAGAGACCCAGTACTTC.

This CDR3 reads CASSLRGAYGYTF. As DNA, the CDR3 is TGTGCCAGTAGTTTAAGAGGGGCCTATGGCTACACCTTC. The chain has TRBV19 and TRBJ1-2, with D possibly being TRBD1 (5 bases). Germline V CDR1 and CDR2: LNHDA, SQIVND (reference sequence). Trimming took 5 bases from V and 4 from J, leaving 11 bases between them. The CDR3 contains 13 residues.

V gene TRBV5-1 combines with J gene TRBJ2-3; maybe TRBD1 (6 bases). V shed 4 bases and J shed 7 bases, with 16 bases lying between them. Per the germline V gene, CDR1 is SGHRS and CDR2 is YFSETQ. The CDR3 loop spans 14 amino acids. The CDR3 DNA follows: TGCGCCAGCAGCGACCTCAGGGGTTCGAATACGCAGTATTTT. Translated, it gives CASSDLRGSNTQYF.

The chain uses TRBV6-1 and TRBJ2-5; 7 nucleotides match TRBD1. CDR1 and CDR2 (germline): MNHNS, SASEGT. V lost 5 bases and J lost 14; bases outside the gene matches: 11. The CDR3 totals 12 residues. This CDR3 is CASSIRQGQSYF. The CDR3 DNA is TGTGCCAGCAGTATACGACAGGGTCAAAGTTACTTC.

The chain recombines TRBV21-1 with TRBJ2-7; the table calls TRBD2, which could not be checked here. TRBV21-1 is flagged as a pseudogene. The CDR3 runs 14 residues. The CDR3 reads CASKGAGSSYEQYF. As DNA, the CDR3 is TGTGCCAGCAAAGGCGCCGGGAGTTCCTACGAGCAGTACTTC.

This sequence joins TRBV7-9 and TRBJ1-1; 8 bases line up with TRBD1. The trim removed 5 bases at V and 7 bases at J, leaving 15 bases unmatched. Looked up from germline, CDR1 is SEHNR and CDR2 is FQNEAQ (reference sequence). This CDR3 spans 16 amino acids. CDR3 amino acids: CASSPGPGGHSNEAFF. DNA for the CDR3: TGTGCCAGCAGCCCGGGGCCAGGGGGCCATAGTAATGAAGCTTTCTTT.

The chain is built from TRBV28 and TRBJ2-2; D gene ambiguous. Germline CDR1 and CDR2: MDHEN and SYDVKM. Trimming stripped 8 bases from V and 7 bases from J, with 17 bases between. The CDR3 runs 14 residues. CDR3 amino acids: CASAPHSHRGELFF. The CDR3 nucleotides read TGTGCCAGCGCCCCGCACAGTCATCGCGGGGAGCTGTTTTTT.

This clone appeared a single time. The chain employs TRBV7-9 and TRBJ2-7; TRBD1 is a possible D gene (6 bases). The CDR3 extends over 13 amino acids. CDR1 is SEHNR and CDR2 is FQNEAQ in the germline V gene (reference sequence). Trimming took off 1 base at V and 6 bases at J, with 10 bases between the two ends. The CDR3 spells CASSLVEGGEQYF. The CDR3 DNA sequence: TGTGCCAGCAGCTTAGTAGAAGGGGGCGAGCAGTACTTC.

Here the CDR3 reads CASKSREGTVLYSNQPQHF. Written as DNA, the CDR3 is TGTGCCAGTAAGTCCCGCGAGGGGACGGTGCTTTATAGCAATCAGCCCCAGCATTTT. V usage is TRBV19 and J usage is TRBJ1-5, with D possibly being TRBD1 (5 bases). Trimming removed 7 bases at V and 0 bases at J, with 25 bases between. This CDR3 is 19 amino acids long. The germline V gene has CDR1 LNHDA and CDR2 SQIVND (reference sequence).

The CDR3 spells CASSLRTSSGANVLTF. CDR3 in DNA: TGTGCCAGCAGCTTGAGGACGAGCTCTGGGGCCAACGTCCTGACTTTC. The gene calls are TRBV5-6 and TRBJ2-6, with D unresolved. Trimming cost V 1 base and J 0 bases, with 8 bases left between them. CDR1 and CDR2 from the germline V gene are SGHDT and YYEEEE. CDR3 length: 16 residues.

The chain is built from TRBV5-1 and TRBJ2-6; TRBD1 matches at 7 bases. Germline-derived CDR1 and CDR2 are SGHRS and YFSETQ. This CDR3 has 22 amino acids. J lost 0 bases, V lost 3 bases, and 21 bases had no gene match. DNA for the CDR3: TGCGCCAGCAGCTGGGCGCCGGGACAGAGGATGAATACGAACTCTGGGGCCAACGTCCTGACTTTC. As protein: CASSWAPGQRMNTNSGANVLTF.

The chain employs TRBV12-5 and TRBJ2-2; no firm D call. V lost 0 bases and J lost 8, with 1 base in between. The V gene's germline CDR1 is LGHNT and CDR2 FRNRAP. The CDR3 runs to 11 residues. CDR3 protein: CASGLVGELFF. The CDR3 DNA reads TGTGCTAGTGGTTTGGTAGGGGAGCTGTTTTTT.

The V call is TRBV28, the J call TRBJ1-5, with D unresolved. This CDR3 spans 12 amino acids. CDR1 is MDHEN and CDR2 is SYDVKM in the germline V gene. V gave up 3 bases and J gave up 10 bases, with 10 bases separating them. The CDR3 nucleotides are TGTGCCAGCAGTTTTTACGCAAGTCCCCAGCATTTT. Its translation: CASSFYASPQHF.

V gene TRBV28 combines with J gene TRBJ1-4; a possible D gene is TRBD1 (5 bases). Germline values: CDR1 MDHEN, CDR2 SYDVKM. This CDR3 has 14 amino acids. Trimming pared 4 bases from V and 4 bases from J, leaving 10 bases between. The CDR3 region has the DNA TGTGCCAGCAGTTCGGCGGGGGGTAATGAAAAACTGTTTTTT. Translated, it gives CASSSAGGNEKLFF.

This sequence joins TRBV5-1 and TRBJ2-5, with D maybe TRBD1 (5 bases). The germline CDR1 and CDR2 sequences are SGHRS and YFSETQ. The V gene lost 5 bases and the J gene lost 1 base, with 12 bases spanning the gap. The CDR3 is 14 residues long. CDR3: CASRQVLFQETQYF. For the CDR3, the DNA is TGCGCCAGCAGACAGGTACTGTTCCAAGAGACCCAGTACTTC.

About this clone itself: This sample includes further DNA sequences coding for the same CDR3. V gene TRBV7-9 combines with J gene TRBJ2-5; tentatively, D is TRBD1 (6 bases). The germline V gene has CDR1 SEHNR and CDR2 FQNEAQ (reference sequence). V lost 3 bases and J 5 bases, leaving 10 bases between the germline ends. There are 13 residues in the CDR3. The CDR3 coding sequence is TGTGCCAGCAGCTTCACAGGGCAGGAGACCCAGTACTTC. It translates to CASSFTGQETQYF.

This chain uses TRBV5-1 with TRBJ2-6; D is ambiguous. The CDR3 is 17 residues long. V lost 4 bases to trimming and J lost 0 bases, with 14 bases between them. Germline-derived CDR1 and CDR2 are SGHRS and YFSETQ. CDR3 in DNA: TGCGCCAGCAGCATGATAGGACGGAGCTCTGGGGCCAACGTCCTGACTTTC. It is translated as CASSMIGRSSGANVLTF.

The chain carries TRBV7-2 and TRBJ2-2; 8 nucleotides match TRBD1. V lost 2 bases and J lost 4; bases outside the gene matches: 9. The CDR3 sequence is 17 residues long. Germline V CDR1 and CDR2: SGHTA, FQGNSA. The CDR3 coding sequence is TGTGCCAGCAGCTTAACCCTGACAGGGGCGAGCACCGGGGAGCTGTTTTTT. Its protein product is CASSLTLTGASTGELFF.

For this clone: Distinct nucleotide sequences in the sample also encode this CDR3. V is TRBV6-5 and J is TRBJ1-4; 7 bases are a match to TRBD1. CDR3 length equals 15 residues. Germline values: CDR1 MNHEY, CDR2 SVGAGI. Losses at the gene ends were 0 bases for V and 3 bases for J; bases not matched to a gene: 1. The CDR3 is CASSYSGGSNEKLFF. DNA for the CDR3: TGTGCCAGCAGTTACTCAGGGGGCTCTAATGAAAAACTGTTTTTT.

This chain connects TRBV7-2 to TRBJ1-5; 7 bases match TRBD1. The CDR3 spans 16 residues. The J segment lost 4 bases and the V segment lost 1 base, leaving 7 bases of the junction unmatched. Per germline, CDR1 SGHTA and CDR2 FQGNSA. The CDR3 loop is CASSLVGRGTNQPQHF. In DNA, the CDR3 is TGTGCCAGCAGCTTAGTGGGCAGGGGGACAAATCAGCCCCAGCATTTT. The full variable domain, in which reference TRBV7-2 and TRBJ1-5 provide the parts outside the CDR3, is GAGVSQSPSNKVTEKGKDVELRCDPISGHTALYWYRQSLGQGLEFLIYFQGNSAPDKSGLPSDRFSAERTGGSVSTLTIQRTQQEDSAVYLCASSLVGRGTNQPQHFGDGTRLSIL.

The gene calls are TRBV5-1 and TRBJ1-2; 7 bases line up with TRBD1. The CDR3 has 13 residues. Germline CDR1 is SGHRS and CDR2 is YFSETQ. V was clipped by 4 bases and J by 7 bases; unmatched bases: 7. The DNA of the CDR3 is TGCGCCAGCAGCGTGGACAGGTCCTCTGGCTACACCTTC. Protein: CASSVDRSSGYTF.

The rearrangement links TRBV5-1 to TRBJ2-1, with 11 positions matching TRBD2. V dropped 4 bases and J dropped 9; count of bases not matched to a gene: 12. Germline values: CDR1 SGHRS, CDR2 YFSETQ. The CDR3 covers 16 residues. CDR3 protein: CASSILTSGIGGEQFF. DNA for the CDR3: TGCGCCAGCAGCATCCTGACTAGCGGGATAGGCGGTGAGCAGTTCTTC.

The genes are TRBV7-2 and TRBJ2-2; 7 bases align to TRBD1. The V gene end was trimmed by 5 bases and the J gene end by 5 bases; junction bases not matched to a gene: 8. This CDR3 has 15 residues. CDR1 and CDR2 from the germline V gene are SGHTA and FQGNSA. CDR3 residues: CASSTQGDLTGELFF. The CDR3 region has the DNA TGTGCCAGCAGCACTCAGGGGGACCTAACCGGGGAGCTGTTTTTT. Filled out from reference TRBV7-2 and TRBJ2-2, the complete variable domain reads GAGVSQSPSNKVTEKGKDVELRCDPISGHTALYWYRQSLGQGLEFLIYFQGNSAPDKSGLPSDRFSAERTGGSVSTLTIQRTQQEDSAVYLCASSTQGDLTGELFFGEGSRLTVL.

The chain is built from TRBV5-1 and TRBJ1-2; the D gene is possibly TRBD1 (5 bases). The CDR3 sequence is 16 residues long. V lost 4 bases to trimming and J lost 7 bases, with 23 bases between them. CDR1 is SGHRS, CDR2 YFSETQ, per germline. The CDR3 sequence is CASSPRTKNVLSGYTF. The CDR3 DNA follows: TGCGCCAGCAGCCCGAGGACAAAGAATGTCTTAAGTGGCTACACCTTC.